One and the same sample provided the 8 T cell receptor beta chains below, sequenced in a study of T cell responses to AZD1222 COVID-19 vaccine. Measured with immunoSEQ multiplex PCR; TCRdb has only the in-frame clones, and not every one. Of roughly 120,000 clones in the sample, 80% to 95% are singletons; the top ten hold 11% to 15%. Material: peripheral blood, obtained on day 0 of AZD1222 vaccination. The receptors were gathered from an adult in good health.

The chain employs TRBV11-2 and TRBJ2-7; D assignment may be TRBD1 or TRBD2 (5 bases each). The germline gives CDR1 SGHAT, CDR2 FQNNGV. The CDR3 has 15 amino acids. V lost 2 bases, J lost 2 bases, and 13 bases lay in between. The CDR3 protein is CASSLTGDPTYEQYF. The CDR3 bases are TGTGCCAGCAGCTTAACCGGGGACCCCACCTACGAGCAGTACTTC. The variable domain in full, with the rest retrieved from reference TRBV11-2 and TRBJ2-7, is EAGVAQSPRYKIIEKRQSVAFWCNPISGHATLYWYQQILGQGPKLLIQFQNNGVVDDSQLPKDRFSAERLKGVDSTLKIQPAKLEDSAVYLCASSLTGDPTYEQYFGPGTRLTVT.

This sequence joins TRBV7-9 and TRBJ1-2, with no clear D. Germline-derived CDR1 and CDR2 are SEHNR and FQNEAQ (reference sequence). The V and J ends lost 1 base and 8 bases respectively, with 5 bases between them. The CDR3 has 11 residues. In DNA form, the CDR3 reads TGTGCCAGCAGCTTAGACGTAGGCTACACCTTC. Translating gives CASSLDVGYTF.

The rearrangement links TRBV21-1 to TRBJ1-3. TRBV21-1 is deemed a pseudogene. There are 17 residues in the CDR3. The CDR3 region is CASSKADGQLSGNTIYF. The CDR3 DNA follows: TGTGCCAGCAGCAAGGCCGACGGGCAGCTCTCTGGAAACACCATATATTTT.

This sequence joins TRBV14 and TRBJ1-3; 11 positions match TRBD1. The CDR3 consists of 16 residues. CDR1 and CDR2 from the germline V gene are SGHDN and FVKESK. Trimming at V came to 1 base and at J to 9 bases, leaving 8 bases not matched to a gene. This CDR3 is CASSQGFGQGAPTIYF. The CDR3 DNA is TGTGCCAGCAGCCAAGGGTTCGGACAGGGGGCTCCCACCATATATTTT.

CDR3 nucleotides: TGTGCCAGCAGTAAGTGGGGTTACGAGCAGTACTTC. It yields the protein CASSKWGYEQYF. The chain is built from TRBV27 and TRBJ2-7; D not resolved. The length of the CDR3 is 12 residues. From germline, CDR1 is MNHEY and CDR2 SMNVEV (reference sequence). V shed 5 bases and J shed 4 bases, with 9 bases lying between them.

This chain uses TRBV27 with TRBJ1-2; 7 bases match TRBD1. The CDR3 spans 15 residues. Unmatched junction bases numbered 11, after V lost 6 bases and J lost 4 bases. Germline assignment: CDR1 MNHEY and CDR2 SMNVEV (reference sequence). The CDR3 bases are TGTGCCAGCAGCCAAACTCCACAGGGGAGCTATGGCTACACCTTC. It encodes CASSQTPQGSYGYTF.

This clone was picked up one time. V is TRBV3-1 (or the pseudogene TRBV3-2) and J is TRBJ2-6; D unresolved. Germline V CDR1 and CDR2: LGHDT, YNNKEL (reference sequence). Trimming pared 4 bases from V and 3 bases from J, leaving 13 bases between. This CDR3 spans 16 amino acids. The CDR3, as DNA: TGTGCCAGCAGCCGCTCGACCCCCGATGGGGCCAACGTCCTGACTTTC. It is translated as CASSRSTPDGANVLTF.

The rearrangement links TRBV5-4 to TRBJ2-7; the match to TRBD2 covers 8 bases. J was trimmed by 5 bases and V by 4 bases; bases with no gene match: 5. This CDR3 has 13 amino acids. Looked up from germline, CDR1 is SGHNT and CDR2 is YYREEE (reference sequence). This chain's CDR3 is CASSLSGADEQYF. CDR3 sequence (DNA): TGTGCCAGCAGCCTTAGCGGGGCCGACGAGCAGTACTTC.